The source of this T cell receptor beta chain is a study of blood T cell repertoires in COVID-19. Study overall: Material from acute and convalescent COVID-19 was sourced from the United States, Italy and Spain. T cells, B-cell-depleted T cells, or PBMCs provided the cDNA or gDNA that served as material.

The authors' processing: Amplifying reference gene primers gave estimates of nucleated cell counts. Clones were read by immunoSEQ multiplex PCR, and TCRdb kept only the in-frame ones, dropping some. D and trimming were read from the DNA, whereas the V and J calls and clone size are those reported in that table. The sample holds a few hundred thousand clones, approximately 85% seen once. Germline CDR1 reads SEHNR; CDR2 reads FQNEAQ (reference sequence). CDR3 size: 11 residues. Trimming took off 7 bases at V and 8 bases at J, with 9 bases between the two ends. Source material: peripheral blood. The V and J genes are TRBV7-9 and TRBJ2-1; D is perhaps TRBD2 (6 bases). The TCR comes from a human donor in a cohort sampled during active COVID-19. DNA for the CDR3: TGTGCCAGCACCCGGGACTATGAGCAGTTCTTC. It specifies CASTRDYEQFF. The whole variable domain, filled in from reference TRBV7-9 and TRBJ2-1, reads DTGVSQNPRHKITKRGQNVTFRCDPISEHNRLYWYRQTLGQGPEFLTYFQNEAQLEKSRLLSDRFSAERPKGSFSTLEIQRTEQGDSAMYLCASTRDYEQFFGPGTRLTVL.